These 28 T cell receptor beta chains share one sample of origin, sequenced in a study of CD8 T cells in Susac syndrome. An input of roughly 0.45 to 1 ug of RNA was subjected to reverse transcription using random hexamers. MiXCR, run by TCRdb on the immunoSEQ multiplex PCR reads, gives a single entry per CDR3 protein. The profile covers about 190,000 distinct CDR3 sequences, with 90% to 97% appearing a single time and approximately 0.1% taken by the ten largest. What was sequenced was CD4+ T cells from PBMCs. Receptors originate from a human donor with Susac syndrome.

The CDR3 coding sequence is TGTGCCAGCTCGCCCCGGGACAGCCTTAATTCACCCCTCCACTTT. Its protein is CASSPRDSLNSPLHF. The rearrangement links TRBV18 to TRBJ1-6; the match to TRBD1 covers 7 bases. Germline CDR1 and CDR2: KGHSH and LQKENI. J gave up 6 bases and V 6 bases, and 8 bases lay outside the gene matches. CDR3 length: 15 amino acids.

The J gene is TRBJ2-1, the V gene TRBV28; 7 bases are shared with TRBD1. After removal of 9 bases from V and 4 bases from J, the junction contained 9 bases not matched to a gene. CDR3 size: 14 residues. Germline V CDR1 and CDR2: MDHEN, SYDVKM. The CDR3 loop reads CARAKPGQYNEQFF. The CDR3 nucleotides read TGTGCCAGGGCGAAACCGGGACAGTACAATGAGCAGTTCTTC.

The chain carries TRBV6-5 and TRBJ1-6, with TRBD1 as a possible D gene (6 bases). CDR3 length: 12 residues. V was shortened by 7 bases and J by 8 bases, with 9 bases between the two germline ends. Per the germline V gene, CDR1 is MNHEY and CDR2 is SVGAGI. The CDR3 spells CASKEGDSPLHF. DNA of the CDR3: TGTGCCAGCAAGGAGGGGGATTCACCCCTCCACTTT.

This chain uses TRBV7-3 with TRBJ2-5; possible D gene TRBD2, 6 bases. Germline loops: CDR1 SGHTA, CDR2 FQGTGA. The CDR3 is 15 residues long. The V end was cut by 1 base, the J end by 3 bases, with 12 bases between. CDR3 nucleotides: TGTGCCAGCAGCTTAAGGGGCAGGGAGGAAGAGACCCAGTACTTC. Encoded protein: CASSLRGREEETQYF.

V usage is TRBV30 and J usage is TRBJ1-1; D not resolved. V dropped 0 bases and J dropped 3 bases, with 14 bases sitting between them. Germline CDR1 GTSNPN, CDR2 SVGIG (reference sequence). The CDR3 has 15 residues. CDR3 sequence (DNA): TGTGCCTGGAGTGTAGGCCGATACGGGGACACTGAAGCTTTCTTT. Translated: CAWSVGRYGDTEAFF.

V and J are TRBV21-1 and TRBJ2-7; the table calls TRBD1, which could not be checked here. TRBV21-1 is flagged as a pseudogene. The length of the CDR3 is 11 residues. CDR3 loop: CTGQGCYEQYF. CDR3 DNA sequence: TGTACGGGACAGGGGTGCTACGAGCAGTACTTC.

The V gene is TRBV3-1, the J gene TRBJ2-5; TRBD2 is a possible D gene (5 bases). V was trimmed by 0 bases and J by 7 bases, leaving 12 bases between them. This CDR3 spans 14 amino acids. Germline lookup yields CDR1 LGHDT and CDR2 YNNKEL (reference sequence). CDR3 DNA sequence: TGTGCCAGCAGCCAAGATCCTAACCGGGGGACCCAGTACTTC. Residues: CASSQDPNRGTQYF.

V usage is TRBV10-2 and J usage is TRBJ2-1; 8 positions agree with TRBD1. Germline V lookup: CDR1 WSHSY, CDR2 SAAADI. The CDR3 is 12 residues long. Unmatched junction bases numbered 5, after V lost 3 bases and J lost 13 bases. The CDR3 DNA sequence: TGCGCCAGCAGTGAAGGGACAGGATCTCAGTTCTTC. Translated: CASSEGTGSQFF.

Worth noting for this clonotype: One junction end does not reproduce the germline sequence, and a read error may be involved. The chain is built from TRBV7-7 and TRBJ2-2; 8 bases are a match to TRBD1. The CDR3 is 15 amino acids. The germline CDR1 and CDR2 sequences are SSHAT and FNYEAQ (reference sequence). CDR3 protein: CASSPGTGNTGELFF. In DNA form, the CDR3 reads TGTGCTAGCAGCCCCGGGACAGGGAACACCGGGGAGCTGTTTTTT. Combining the CDR3 with reference TRBV7-7 and TRBJ2-2 gives the whole variable domain GAGVSQSPRYKVTKRGQDVTLRCDPISSHATLYWYQQALGQGPEFLTYFNYEAQPDKSGLPSDRFSAERPEGSISTLTIQRTEQRDSAMYRCASSPGTGNTGELFFGEGSRLTVL.

V is TRBV6-1 and J is TRBJ2-2; 10 bases match TRBD2. In germline, CDR1 is MNHNS, CDR2 SASEGT. With V trimmed by 5 bases and J by 9 bases, 12 bases remained unmatched. The CDR3 covers 16 residues. The CDR3 coding sequence is TGTGCCAGCAGTCCTTCTTGGAGCGGGGGGGCCAGGGAGCTGTTTTTT. This gives the protein CASSPSWSGGARELFF.

V usage is TRBV30 and J usage is TRBJ2-1; 8 nucleotides agree with TRBD2. Trimming cost V 4 bases and J 7 bases; bases outside gene matches: 6. The CDR3 runs to 13 residues. The germline V gene encodes CDR1 GTSNPN and CDR2 SVGIG (reference sequence). As DNA, the CDR3 is TGTGCCTGGATGTGGCGGGGGGTTAATGAGCAGTTCTTC. This sequence encodes CAWMWRGVNEQFF.

J is TRBJ2-7 and V is TRBV12-3 or TRBV12-4, with TRBD1 identical over 7 bases. V lost 0 bases and J lost 4; bases outside the gene matches: 0. This CDR3 is 13 amino acids long. CDR3 loop: CASSLAGQYEQYF. CDR3 nucleotides: TGTGCCAGCAGTTTAGCGGGACAGTACGAGCAGTACTTC.

The rearrangement joins TRBV24-1 to TRBJ2-1; 11 positions match TRBD2. In germline, CDR1 is KGHDR, CDR2 SFDVKD. The CDR3 covers 17 residues. V was clipped by 4 bases and J by 0 bases; unmatched bases: 4. The CDR3 reads CATSDTSGGHSYNEQFF. The CDR3 bases are TGTGCCACCAGTGACACTAGCGGGGGACACTCCTACAATGAGCAGTTCTTC.

V and J are TRBV20-1 and TRBJ1-4; weak D call: TRBD1 (5 bases). Germline V CDR1 and CDR2: DFQATT, SNEGSKA (reference sequence). V shed 0 bases and J shed 5 bases, with 16 bases lying between them. The CDR3 extends over 16 amino acids. CDR3 region: CSARDLRGAENEKLFF. The CDR3 DNA follows: TGCAGTGCTAGAGATCTTCGAGGGGCAGAAAATGAAAAACTGTTTTTT.

This clonotype was found once. V and J are TRBV7-3 and TRBJ2-5; TRBD2 agrees at 10 bases. With 5 bases clipped from V and 5 bases from J, the junction kept 8 bases outside the gene matches. The CDR3 consists of 15 residues. From germline, CDR1 is SGHTA and CDR2 FQGTGA. CDR3 DNA: TGTGCCAGCAGCCCCGTGGGACTAGCGAGCGAGACCCAGTACTTC. Translated: CASSPVGLASETQYF.

J is TRBJ2-7 and V is TRBV7-9; perhaps TRBD1 as D (5 bases). Germline loops: CDR1 SEHNR, CDR2 FQNEAQ (reference sequence). V shed 0 bases and J shed 2 bases, with 20 bases lying between them. The CDR3 runs to 18 residues. The CDR3 spells CASSLASSRADWPYEQYF. CDR3 coding DNA: TGTGCCAGCAGCTTAGCATCCTCCAGGGCTGATTGGCCCTACGAGCAGTACTTC.

The V call is TRBV6-5, the J call TRBJ2-5; D not resolved. The CDR3 extends over 14 amino acids. V was clipped by 7 bases and J by 6 bases, with 18 bases between them. CDR1 and CDR2 (germline): MNHEY, SVGAGI. CDR3 amino acids: CASTQRLGIQTQYF. CDR3 nucleotide sequence: TGTGCCAGCACTCAAAGATTGGGGATTCAGACCCAGTACTTC.

The rearrangement links TRBV10-3 to TRBJ1-6, with a possible D match to TRBD1 (6 bases). The germline gives CDR1 ENHRY, CDR2 SYGVKD. CDR3 length: 15 amino acids. CDR3 protein: CATTGKEPLNSPLHF. Here the CDR3 DNA reads TGTGCTACGACAGGAAAGGAGCCCCTTAATTCACCCCTCCACTTT.

The chain combines TRBV27 with TRBJ1-1; no reliable D call. Trimming took off 6 bases at V and 9 bases at J, with 14 bases between the two ends. CDR1 is MNHEY and CDR2 is SMNVEV in the germline V gene (reference sequence). CDR3 size: 12 residues. The CDR3 region is CASSIGLGKAFF. In DNA form, the CDR3 reads TGTGCCAGCAGCATAGGGTTGGGGAAAGCTTTCTTT.

The rearrangement links TRBV2 to TRBJ2-3; 14 bases fit TRBD2. The CDR3 runs 18 residues. V shed 5 bases and J 0 bases; nucleotides not matched to a gene: 7. The germline V gene has CDR1 SNHLY and CDR2 FYNNEI. The CDR3 spells CASSYGLAGGLSTDTQYF. CDR3 DNA sequence: TGTGCCAGCAGTTACGGACTAGCGGGGGGCCTGAGCACAGATACGCAGTATTTT. The full variable domain, rest sourced from reference TRBV2 and TRBJ2-3, is EPEVTQTPSHQVTQMGQEVILRCVPISNHLYFYWYRQILGQKVEFLVSFYNNEISEKSEIFDDQFSVERPDGSNFTLKIRSTKLEDSAMYFCASSYGLAGGLSTDTQYFGPGTRLTVL.

The chain's CDR3 is CSAPKTKYEQYF. The CDR3 DNA is TGCAGTGCTCCGAAAACAAAGTACGAGCAGTACTTC. The chain employs TRBV20-1 and TRBJ2-7; D is ambiguous. The CDR3 has 12 amino acids. Per the germline V gene, CDR1 is DFQATT and CDR2 is SNEGSKA (reference sequence). The ends were cut back, 5 bases at V and 4 bases at J, with 12 bases in the middle.

This sequence joins TRBV20-1 and TRBJ1-1, with 7 bases identical to TRBD1. CDR1 is DFQATT and CDR2 is SNEGSKA in the germline V gene (reference sequence). The CDR3 is made up of 14 amino acids. Trimming removed 3 bases from V and 3 bases from J; junction bases left unmatched: 7. The CDR3, as DNA: TGCAGTGCTAGTCAGTTTACAGGGGACACTGAAGCTTTCTTT. It codes for CSASQFTGDTEAFF.

The CDR3 sequence: CASSEFRGLSETQYF. CDR3 DNA: TGTGCCAGCAGTGAATTCAGGGGGTTAAGTGAGACCCAGTACTTC. The chain links TRBV25-1 to TRBJ2-5, with 7 bases aligning to TRBD1. The length of the CDR3 is 15 residues. Germline V gene lookup returns CDR1 MGHDK and CDR2 SYGVNS. The V and J ends lost 1 base and 5 bases, in that order; junction bases with no gene match: 7.

This chain links TRBV5-1 with TRBJ2-1, with 10 bases lining up with TRBD2. J was trimmed by 4 bases and V by 4 bases; bases with no gene match: 11. The CDR3 length is 17 residues. Germline CDR1 and CDR2: SGHRS and YFSETQ. The CDR3 is CASSQRTSGEPYNEQFF. CDR3 bases: TGCGCCAGCAGCCAGAGAACTAGCGGGGAACCTTACAATGAGCAGTTCTTC.

The V and J genes are TRBV12-3 or TRBV12-4 and TRBJ1-2; maybe TRBD1 (6 bases). The CDR3 is 15 amino acids. Trimming left V 3 bases short and J 3 bases short, with 14 bases between. CDR3 sequence (DNA): TGTGCCAGCAGTTTCCCCCCCGGACAGCACTATGGCTACACCTTC. It translates to CASSFPPGQHYGYTF.

J is TRBJ1-2 and V is TRBV3-1; 11 nucleotides agree with TRBD1. CDR1 is LGHDT, CDR2 YNNKEL, per germline (reference sequence). V dropped 4 bases and J dropped 3; count of bases not matched to a gene: 1. CDR3 length: 14 amino acids. For the CDR3, the DNA is TGTGCCAGCAGCCCGGGACAGGGGGACTATGGCTACACCTTC. Amino acid sequence: CASSPGQGDYGYTF.

This chain connects TRBV6-2 or TRBV6-3 to TRBJ1-3, with D hard to call. CDR1 MNHEY and CDR2 SVGEGT come from the germline V gene. The CDR3 extends over 13 amino acids. With 11 bases removed from V and 4 bases from J, the gap between germline ends came to 15 bases. Written as DNA, the CDR3 is TGTGCCTCATCGGCGGATTCCGGAAACACCATATATTTT. Protein sequence: CASSADSGNTIYF.

V and J are TRBV30 and TRBJ1-6; no clear D. Germline values: CDR1 GTSNPN, CDR2 SVGIG (reference sequence). Between the trimmed V and J ends, which lost 0 bases and 0 bases, there was a span of 12 bases. This CDR3 has 17 amino acids. CDR3 in amino acids: CAWSVWPGSSYNSPLHF. In DNA form, the CDR3 reads TGTGCCTGGAGTGTATGGCCGGGAAGCTCCTATAATTCACCCCTCCACTTT.